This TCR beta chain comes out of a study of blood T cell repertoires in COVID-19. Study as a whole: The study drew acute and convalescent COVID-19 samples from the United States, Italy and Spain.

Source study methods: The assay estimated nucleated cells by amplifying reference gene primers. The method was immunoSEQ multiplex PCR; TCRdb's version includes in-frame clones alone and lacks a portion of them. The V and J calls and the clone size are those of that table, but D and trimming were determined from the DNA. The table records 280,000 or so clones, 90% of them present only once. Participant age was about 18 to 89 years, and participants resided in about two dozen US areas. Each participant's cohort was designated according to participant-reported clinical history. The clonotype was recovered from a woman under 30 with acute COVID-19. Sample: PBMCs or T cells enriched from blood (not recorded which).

In DNA form, the CDR3 reads TGTGCCAGCAGCTTGGGTCAGGCGGGAAGGTTTAACGGTGAGCAGTTCTTC. It encodes CASSLGQAGRFNGEQFF. This sequence joins TRBV5-5 and TRBJ2-1; possible D gene TRBD2, 6 bases. V lost 0 bases and J lost 9, with 22 bases in between. The CDR3 consists of 17 residues. Germline V CDR1 and CDR2: SGHKS, YYEKEE (reference sequence).